This T cell receptor beta chain emerged from a study of T cells after yellow fever vaccination. Study-wide results and limits: There was a small share of clonotypes that showed up in both the CD4 and CD8 compartments. Primary-vaccination clones mostly resurfaced post-booster (more than 95% CD4, more than 80% CD8). Researchers cautioned that FACS-sorted repertoires could harbor abundant clonotypes contaminating from the bulk population.

This clonotype was counted many times. Its antigen is not known. A universal primer site and UMIs were added as TCR cDNA was made by 5'RACE template switching. TCRdb re-derived calls from the 5' RACE reads in MiXCR, one entry per CDR3 protein. Found here are 250,000 to 350,000 distinct CDR3 sequences, 6.8% of them singletons; the top ten hold 18%. Germline CDR1 is DFQATT and CDR2 is SNEGSKA (reference sequence). J lost 5 bases, V lost 2 bases, and 12 bases had no gene match. The CDR3 is 16 residues long. The sequenced sample was PBMCs, obtained about 49 days after the first yellow fever vaccination. The V and J genes are TRBV20-1 and TRBJ2-1; TRBD2 matches at 7 bases. The sequence came from a man aged 18 to 30 who received the YFV17D yellow fever vaccine. The CDR3 region is CSARSPASGTNNEQFF. Written as DNA, the CDR3 is TGCAGTGCTAGATCCCCTGCTAGCGGAACTAACAATGAGCAGTTCTTC.